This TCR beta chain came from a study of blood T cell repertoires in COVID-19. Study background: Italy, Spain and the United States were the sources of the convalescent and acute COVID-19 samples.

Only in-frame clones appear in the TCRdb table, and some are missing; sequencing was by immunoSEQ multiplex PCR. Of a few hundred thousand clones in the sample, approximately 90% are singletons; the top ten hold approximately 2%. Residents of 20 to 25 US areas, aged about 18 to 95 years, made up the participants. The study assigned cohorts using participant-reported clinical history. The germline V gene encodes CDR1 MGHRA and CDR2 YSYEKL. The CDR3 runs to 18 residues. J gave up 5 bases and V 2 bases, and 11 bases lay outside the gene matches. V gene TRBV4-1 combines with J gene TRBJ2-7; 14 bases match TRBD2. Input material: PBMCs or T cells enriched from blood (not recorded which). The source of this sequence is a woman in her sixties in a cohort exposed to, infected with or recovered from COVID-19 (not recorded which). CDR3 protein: CASSQPLTGTSGSHEQYF. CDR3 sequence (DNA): TGCGCCAGCAGCCAACCCCTCACCGGGACTAGCGGGAGCCACGAGCAGTACTTC.